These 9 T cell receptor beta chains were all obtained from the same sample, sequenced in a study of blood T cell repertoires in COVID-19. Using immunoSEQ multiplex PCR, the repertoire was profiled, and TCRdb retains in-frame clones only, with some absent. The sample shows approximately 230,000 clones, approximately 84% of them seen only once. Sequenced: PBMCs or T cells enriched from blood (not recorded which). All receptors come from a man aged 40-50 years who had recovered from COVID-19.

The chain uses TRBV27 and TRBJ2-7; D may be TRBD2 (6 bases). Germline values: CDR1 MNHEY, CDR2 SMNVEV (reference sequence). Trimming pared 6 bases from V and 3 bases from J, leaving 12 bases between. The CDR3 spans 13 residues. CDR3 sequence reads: CASSGGGSYEQYF. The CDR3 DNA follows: TGTGCCAGCAGCGGGGGAGGAAGCTACGAGCAGTACTTC.

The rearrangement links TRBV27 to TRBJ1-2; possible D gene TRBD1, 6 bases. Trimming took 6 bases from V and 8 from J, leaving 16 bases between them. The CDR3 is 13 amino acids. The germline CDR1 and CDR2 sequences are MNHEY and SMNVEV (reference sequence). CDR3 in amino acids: CASSPGAKGGYTF. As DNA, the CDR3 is TGTGCCAGCAGCCCAGGGGCGAAAGGGGGCTACACCTTC.

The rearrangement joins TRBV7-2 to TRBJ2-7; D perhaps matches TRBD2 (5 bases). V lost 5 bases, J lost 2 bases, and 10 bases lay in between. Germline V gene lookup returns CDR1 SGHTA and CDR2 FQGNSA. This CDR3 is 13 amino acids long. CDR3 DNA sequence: TGTGCCAGCAGCACTCCGGGAACCTACGAGCAGTACTTC. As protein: CASSTPGTYEQYF.

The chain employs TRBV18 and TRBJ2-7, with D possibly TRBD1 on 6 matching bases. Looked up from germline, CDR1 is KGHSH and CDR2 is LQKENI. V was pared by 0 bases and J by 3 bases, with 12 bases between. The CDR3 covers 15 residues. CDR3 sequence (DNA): TGTGCCAGCTCACCACCACAGGGTGGGGGCTACGAGCAGTACTTC. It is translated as CASSPPQGGGYEQYF.

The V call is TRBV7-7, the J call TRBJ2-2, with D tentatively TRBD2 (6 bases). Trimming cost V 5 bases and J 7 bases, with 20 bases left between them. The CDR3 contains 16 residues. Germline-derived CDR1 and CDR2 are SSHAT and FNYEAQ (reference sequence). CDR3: CASSPQRREPGGELFF. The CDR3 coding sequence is TGTGCCAGCAGCCCCCAAAGGCGGGAACCGGGCGGGGAGCTGTTTTTT.

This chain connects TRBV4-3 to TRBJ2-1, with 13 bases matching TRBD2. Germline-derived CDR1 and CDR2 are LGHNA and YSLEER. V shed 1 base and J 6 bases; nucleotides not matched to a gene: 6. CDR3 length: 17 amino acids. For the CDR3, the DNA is TGCGCCAGCAGCCAAGCTGCAGGGACTAGCGGGGCCAATGAGCAGTTCTTC. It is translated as CASSQAAGTSGANEQFF.

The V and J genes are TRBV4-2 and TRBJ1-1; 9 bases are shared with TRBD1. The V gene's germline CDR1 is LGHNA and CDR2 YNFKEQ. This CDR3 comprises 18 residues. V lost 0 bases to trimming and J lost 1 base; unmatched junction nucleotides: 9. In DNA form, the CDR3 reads TGTGCCAGCAGCCAAGACCCCAACAGGGGGCGAGGGAACACTGAAGCTTTCTTT. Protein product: CASSQDPNRGRGNTEAFF.

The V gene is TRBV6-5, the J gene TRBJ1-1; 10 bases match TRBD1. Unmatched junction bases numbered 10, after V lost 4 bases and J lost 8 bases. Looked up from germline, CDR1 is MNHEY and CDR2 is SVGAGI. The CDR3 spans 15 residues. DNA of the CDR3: TGTGCCAGCAGTTCCGGGACAGGGGTATTGGTAGAAGCTTTCTTT. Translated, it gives CASSSGTGVLVEAFF.

CDR3 sequence (DNA): TGTGCCAGCAGTCTGGACTTTCCTCTCATGGGGGCTTTCTTT. As protein: CASSLDFPLMGAFF. This sequence joins TRBV6-5 and TRBJ1-1, with D unclear. CDR1 and CDR2 from the germline V gene are MNHEY and SVGAGI. The CDR3 length is 14 residues. V was shortened by 5 bases and J by 11 bases, with 21 bases between the two germline ends.